This T cell receptor beta chain appears in the sequencing data of a study of blood T cell repertoires in COVID-19. Study overall: Acute-phase and convalescent COVID-19 samples originated in the United States, Italy and Spain. Nucleic acid was either cDNA or gDNA, and it came from T cells, B-cell-depleted T cells, or PBMCs.

The CDR3 is 14 residues long. The V and J ends lost 5 bases and 5 bases, in that order; junction bases with no gene match: 5. Germline V gene sequence: CDR1 KGHSH, CDR2 LQKENI. Original methodology: From reference gene primer amplification, estimates of nucleated cell counts were derived. Sequencing was performed with immunoSEQ multiplex PCR; in TCRdb, only in-frame clones are kept and a portion is missing. V and J calls and clone size are those listed in that table; D and trimming were worked out from the DNA. The data show around 200,000 clones, with 80% to 90% seen just once and 2.2% held by the top ten.

The TCR was taken from a woman aged 45-60 years with acute or convalescent COVID-19. The rearrangement joins TRBV18 to TRBJ2-7; 11 bases map to TRBD2. Sequencing was done on a sample of peripheral blood. The CDR3 DNA follows: TGTGCCAGCTCAACTAGCGGGGGTTTCAACGAGCAGTACTTC. It translates to CASSTSGGFNEQYF.